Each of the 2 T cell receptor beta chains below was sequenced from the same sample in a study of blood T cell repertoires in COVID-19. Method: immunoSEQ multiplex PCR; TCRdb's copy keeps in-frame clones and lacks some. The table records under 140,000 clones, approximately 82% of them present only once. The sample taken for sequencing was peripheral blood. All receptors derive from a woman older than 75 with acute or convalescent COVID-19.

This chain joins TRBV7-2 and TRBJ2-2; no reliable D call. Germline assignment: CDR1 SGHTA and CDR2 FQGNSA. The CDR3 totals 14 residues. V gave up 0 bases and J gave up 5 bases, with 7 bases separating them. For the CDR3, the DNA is TGTGCCAGCAGCTTAGCCCCTCGTACCGGGGAGCTGTTTTTT. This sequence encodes CASSLAPRTGELFF.

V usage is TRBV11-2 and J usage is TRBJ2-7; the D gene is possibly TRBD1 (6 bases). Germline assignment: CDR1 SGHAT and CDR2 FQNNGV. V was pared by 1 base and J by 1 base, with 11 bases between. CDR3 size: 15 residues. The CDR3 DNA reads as TGTGCCAGCAGCTTAGCACCCACAGGGTCCTACGAGCAGTACTTC. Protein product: CASSLAPTGSYEQYF.